The rows below give T cell receptor beta chains drawn from one sample of a study of cytomegalovirus exposure and HLA in healthy donors. TCRdb keeps only in-frame clones here, not all; method: immunoSEQ multiplex PCR. This table has under 150,000 clones, around a tenth appearing once. The sample comprised PBMCs. Receptors originate from a male donor in good health and CMV-seronegative. The CDR3 runs from the conserved cysteine through the conserved F or W. The order of the fields is J gene, D gene, clone size, V gene, CDR3 protein, CDR3 DNA. D genes are given only for firm matches. Expanded clones are given a class, and other clones once, few, many or no size at all.

TRBJ1-2,.,.,TRBV2,CASLGGSGVYGYTF,TGTGCCAGCCTGGGGGGGTCGGGGGTCTATGGCTACACCTTC
TRBJ1-2,.,few,TRBV30,CAWSNQGNYGYTF,TGTGCCTGGAGCAACCAGGGTAACTATGGCTACACCTTC
TRBJ1-4,.,.,TRBV5-3,CARSLARVEATNEKLFF,TGTGCCAGAAGCTTGGCCAGGGTCGAAGCAACTAATGAAAAACTGTTTTTT
TRBJ2-2,TRBD1,.,TRBV27,CASSDRGTGELFF,TGTGCCAGCAGTGACAGGGGTACCGGGGAGCTGTTTTTT
TRBJ2-7,.,.,TRBV27,CASSIQGPRGEQYF,TGTGCCAGTAGTATACAGGGCCCTAGGGGAGAGCAGTACTTC
TRBJ2-7,TRBD1,.,TRBV19,CASSIEQGAYEQYF,TGTGCCAGTAGTATAGAACAGGGGGCGTACGAGCAGTACTTC
TRBJ2-7,TRBD2,.,TRBV27,CASAPRAGVYEQYF,TGTGCCAGCGCCCCAAGAGCGGGAGTTTACGAGCAGTACTTC
TRBJ1-1,TRBD1,few,TRBV4-1,CASSWGAGQNRDTEAFF,TGCGCCAGCAGCTGGGGGGCGGGACAGAACAGGGACACTGAAGCTTTCTTT
TRBJ2-7,.,few,TRBV2,CASKAAGTGEEQYF,TGTGCCAGCAAGGCGGCAGGGACGGGAGAAGAGCAGTACTTC
TRBJ1-4,TRBD1,.,TRBV25-1,CASSEWTGGTNEKLFF,TGTGCCAGCAGTGAATGGACAGGGGGGACTAATGAAAAACTGTTTTTT
TRBJ1-2,TRBD1,few,TRBV7-8,CASRPLGTVHGYTF,TGTGCCAGCAGACCACTTGGGACAGTACATGGCTACACCTTC
TRBJ2-7,TRBD2,few,TRBV27,CASRVAGGLSEQYF,TGTGCCAGCAGGGTAGCGGGAGGGCTGAGCGAGCAGTACTTC
TRBJ1-1,TRBD1,.,TRBV29-1,CSVGQGYTEAFF,TGCAGCGTGGGACAGGGGTACACTGAAGCTTTCTTT
TRBJ2-6,TRBD1,few,TRBV5-1,CASSQYGTGPGANVLTF,TGCGCCAGCAGCCAGTACGGGACAGGGCCTGGGGCCAACGTCCTGACTTTC
TRBJ1-3,.,.,TRBV9,CASSVGPTRGMRSTIYF,TGTGCCAGCAGCGTAGGTCCCACTCGGGGAATGCGGTCCACCATATATTTT